Listed below are T cell receptor beta chains from one sample, sequenced in a study of T cell responses to AZD1222 COVID-19 vaccine. Clones were read by immunoSEQ multiplex PCR, and TCRdb kept only the in-frame ones, dropping some. The table records 150,000 or so clones, about nine tenths of them present only once. Sequencing was performed on peripheral blood, taken on day 0 of MenACWY control vaccination. The receptors come from an adult in good health. The CDR3 runs from the conserved cysteine through the conserved F or W. The order of the fields is J gene, D gene, clone size, V gene, CDR3 protein, CDR3 DNA. A D gene is named only where the DNA matches it firmly. Expanded clones are given a class, and other clones once, few, many or no size at all.

TRBJ2-1	TRBD2	.	TRBV6-5	CASRPSGLSYNEQFF	TGTGCCAGCAGGCCTAGCGGCCTCTCCTACAATGAGCAGTTCTTC
TRBJ1-5	.	.	TRBV6-6	CASRGGRGGVGPQHF	TGTGCCAGCAGGGGGGGGAGGGGCGGCGTTGGGCCCCAGCATTTT
TRBJ1-5	.	.	TRBV2	CASSGGGSYDSLFNQPQHF	TGTGCCAGCAGTGGTGGTGGGTCCTATGACTCTCTATTCAATCAGCCCCAGCATTTT
TRBJ1-2	.	.	TRBV11-3	CASSQTTEAGGYTF	TGTGCCAGCAGCCAAACTACCGAGGCAGGGGGCTACACCTTC
TRBJ1-5	.	.	TRBV6-2/TRBV6-3	CASSYNLIGQKANQPQHF	TGTGCCAGCAGTTACAACTTAATCGGACAAAAGGCAAATCAGCCCCAGCATTTT
TRBJ1-2	TRBD1	.	TRBV30	CAWTPGQGDGYTF	TGTGCCTGGACTCCGGGACAGGGGGATGGCTACACCTTC
TRBJ2-1	TRBD2	.	TRBV7-9	CASSLAGAGGHNEQFF	TGTGCCAGCAGCTTGGCTGGAGCGGGAGGACACAATGAGCAGTTCTTC
TRBJ1-5	.	.	TRBV27	CASSLRAGHQPQHF	TGTGCCAGCAGTTTACGGGCAGGGCACCAGCCCCAGCATTTT
TRBJ1-2	.	.	TRBV5-1	CASSLERDYGYTF	TGCGCCAGCAGCTTGGAACGGGACTATGGCTACACCTTC
TRBJ2-7	TRBD1	.	TRBV9	CASSAGQGNDEQYF	TGTGCCAGCAGCGCGGGACAGGGGAACGACGAGCAGTACTTC
TRBJ1-5	.	.	TRBV18	CASHADSNQPQHF	TGTGCCAGCCACGCGGACAGTAATCAGCCCCAGCATTTT
TRBJ1-3	TRBD1	once	TRBV5-5	CASSRTGGNTIYF	TGTGCCAGCAGCAGGACAGGGGGAAACACCATATATTTT
TRBJ1-3	.	once	TRBV4-1	CASSQPSGNTIYF	TGCGCCAGCAGCCAACCTTCTGGAAACACCATATATTTT
TRBJ1-5	TRBD1	.	TRBV5-1	CASSAGQGGNQPQHF	TGCGCCAGCAGCGCGGGACAGGGGGGAAATCAGCCCCAGCATTTT
TRBJ1-2	.	.	TRBV12-3/TRBV12-4	CASSGGHSYGYTF	TGTGCCAGCAGTGGGGGACATTCCTATGGCTACACCTTC
TRBJ1-1	.	.	TRBV5-5	CASSLGEGRDTEAFF	TGTGCCAGCAGCTTGGGTGAGGGGCGGGACACTGAAGCTTTCTTT
TRBJ2-4	.	.	TRBV30	CAWSVKGPRYIQYF	TGTGCCTGGAGTGTAAAGGGGCCGAGGTACATTCAGTACTTC
TRBJ1-3	.	.	TRBV14	CASSQDWTDVSGNTIYF	TGTGCCAGCAGCCAAGATTGGACGGACGTCTCTGGAAACACCATATATTTT
TRBJ1-1	.	.	TRBV10-3	CAISEWVGDTEAFF	TGTGCCATCAGTGAATGGGTGGGGGACACTGAAGCTTTCTTT
TRBJ1-5	TRBD1	.	TRBV19	CASSIRDRAQPQHF	TGTGCCAGTAGTATACGGGACAGGGCCCAGCCCCAGCATTTT
TRBJ1-6	.	few	TRBV19	CASSIDAGSTPLHF	TGTGCCAGTAGTATAGATGCAGGGAGTACACCCCTCCACTTT
TRBJ2-2	.	.	TRBV10-3	CAISESQGSNTGELFF	TGTGCCATCAGTGAGTCGCAGGGATCGAACACCGGGGAGCTGTTTTTT
TRBJ1-6	.	.	TRBV27	CASSSRSFRNSPLHF	TGTGCCAGCAGTTCCCGGAGTTTTAGAAATTCACCCCTCCACTTT
TRBJ1-1	TRBD1	.	TRBV28	CASSSITGVGNTEAFF	TGTGCCAGCAGTTCTATTACAGGGGTAGGTAACACTGAAGCTTTCTTT
TRBJ2-7	.	.	TRBV13	CASSLVGEGREQYF	TGTGCCAGCAGCTTAGTGGGAGAGGGGCGCGAGCAGTACTTC
TRBJ1-3	.	.	TRBV9	CASSVEVGTDTIYF	TGTGCCAGCAGCGTAGAAGTGGGGACGGACACCATATATTTT
TRBJ2-7	TRBD2	.	TRBV7-2	CASSLLRTSQEQYF	TGTGCCAGCAGCTTACTTCGGACTAGTCAGGAGCAGTACTTC
TRBJ1-5	.	.	TRBV7-2	CASSLKGNQPQHF	TGTGCCAGCAGCTTAAAGGGGAATCAGCCCCAGCATTTT
TRBJ1-5	.	.	TRBV30	CAWSAAPSGNQPQHF	TGTGCCTGGAGCGCTGCCCCGTCGGGCAATCAGCCCCAGCATTTT
TRBJ1-3	.	.	TRBV4-1	CASSQGDRSGNTIYF	TGCGCCAGCAGCCAAGGCGACCGCTCTGGAAACACCATATATTTT
TRBJ1-1	.	.	TRBV28	CVCIRNTEAFF	TGTGTATGCATAAGGAACACTGAAGCTTTCTTT
TRBJ2-7	.	.	TRBV24-1	CATSDYSNEQYF	TGTGCCACCAGTGATTACAGTAACGAGCAGTACTTC
TRBJ1-5	.	.	TRBV7-9	CASTPGVGGPSNQPQHF	TGTGCCAGCACCCCGGGCGTAGGCGGGCCTAGCAATCAGCCCCAGCATTTT
TRBJ2-1	.	.	TRBV11-2	CASISLWKGAGNEQFF	TGTGCCAGCATCAGCCTATGGAAAGGGGCAGGTAATGAGCAGTTCTTC
TRBJ1-1	TRBD1	few	TRBV19	CASSPTGQPNTEAFF	TGTGCCAGTAGTCCGACAGGGCAGCCGAACACTGAAGCTTTCTTT
TRBJ1-2	.	.	TRBV11-2	CASSAQGGTNYGYTF	TGTGCCAGCAGCGCACAGGGTGGGACTAACTATGGCTACACCTTC
TRBJ2-7	.	once	TRBV14	CASSLFYEQYF	TGTGCCAGCAGCTTATTCTACGAGCAGTACTTC